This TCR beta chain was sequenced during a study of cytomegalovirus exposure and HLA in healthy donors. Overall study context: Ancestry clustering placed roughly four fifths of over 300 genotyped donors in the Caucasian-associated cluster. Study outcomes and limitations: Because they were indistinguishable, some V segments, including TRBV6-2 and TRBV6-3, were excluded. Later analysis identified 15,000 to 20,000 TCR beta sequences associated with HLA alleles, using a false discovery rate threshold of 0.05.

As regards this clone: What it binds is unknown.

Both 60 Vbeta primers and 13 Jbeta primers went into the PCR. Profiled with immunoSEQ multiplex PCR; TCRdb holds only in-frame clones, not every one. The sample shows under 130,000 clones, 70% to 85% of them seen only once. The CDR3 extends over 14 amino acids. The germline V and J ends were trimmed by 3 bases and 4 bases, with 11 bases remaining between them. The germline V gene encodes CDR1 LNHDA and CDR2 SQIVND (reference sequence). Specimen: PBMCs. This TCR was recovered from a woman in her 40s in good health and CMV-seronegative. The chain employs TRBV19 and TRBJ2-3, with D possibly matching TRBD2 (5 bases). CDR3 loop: CASSMAGRADTQYF. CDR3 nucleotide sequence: TGTGCCAGTAGTATGGCGGGCCGAGCAGATACGCAGTATTTT.